One T cell receptor (beta chain) is described in this entry. A read error may account for a junction end that differs from germline. The sample belongs to a study of blood T cell repertoires in COVID-19. Overall study context: COVID-19 samples, acute and convalescent, were from the United States, Italy and Spain.

Per germline, CDR1 MNHEY and CDR2 SVGAGI. The CDR3 runs to 16 residues. Clones were read by immunoSEQ multiplex PCR, and TCRdb kept only the in-frame ones, dropping some. The sample holds over 100,000 clones, 75% to 90% seen once. The specimen was peripheral blood. This chain links TRBV6-5 with TRBJ1-2; weak D call: TRBD1 (6 bases). This receptor was identified in a man in his fifties or sixties with acute or convalescent COVID-19. DNA of the CDR3: TGTGCCAGCAGTTACGCCACAGGGTCAACCACCTATGGCTACATCTTC. It is translated as CASSYATGSTTYGYIF.